This paragraph covers one TCR beta chain sequence. The antigen is not known. The entry originates in a study of OX40 agonist ivuxolimab in advanced cancers. Study-wide points: Partly responding patients at 0.1-3.0 mg/kg showed some of the smallest clonal expansion.

Using immunoSEQ multiplex PCR, the repertoire was profiled, and TCRdb retains in-frame clones only, with some absent. The table has more than 55,000 clones, nearly 90% seen once. This TCR derives from an adult with an advanced solid tumor such as melanoma, head and neck, liver or kidney cancer. The starting material was CD4+ or CD8+ T cells sorted from blood, obtained in a trial of the OX40 agonist ivuxolimab.

The CDR3: CASSPPSSYEQYF. CDR3 DNA sequence: TGTGCCAGCAGCCCGCCCAGCTCCTACGAGCAGTACTTC. This chain joins TRBV7-2 and TRBJ2-5; D remains unclear. TRBJ2-7 explains the end of the DNA better; the J call may be wrong. The V gene's germline CDR1 is SGHTA and CDR2 FQGNSA. This CDR3 contains 13 residues.